The entry that follows covers one T cell receptor beta chain sequence. A much more abundant neighbour one base away suggests this may be a read error. The data originate from a study of T cells after yellow fever vaccination (dated by TCRdb to about 2019). In the study overall: Memory subsets (EM, EMRA, CM and Tscm) were sorted on a BD FACS Aria III using CD3, CD45RA, CCR7 and CD95 staining. Two healthy male donors, one aged 18 to 29 and one aged 30 to 40 years, made up the cohort. Blood was collected at multiple timepoints before and after primary and secondary immunization, and bulk PBMC replicates and cell subsets were isolated. To track T-cell clones before and after primary and booster YFV17D yellow fever vaccination, bulk TCR alpha and beta repertoires were sequenced longitudinally. Sorting of memory subsets took place on days 0, 15 and 45 and at 18 months after primary vaccination, as well as on days 0, 15 and 45 after the 30-year booster. The SMART-Seq v4 Ultra Low Input RNA kit was used to prepare libraries from fractions with low cell numbers.

The sample's treatment or condition, from its label and the paper: live attenuated yellow fever vaccine strain. A standard Ficoll-Paque protocol was used to isolate PBMCs from peripheral blood. RNA from sorted memory subsets was extracted with the RNeasy Micro Kit. What the study reported, not specific to this receptor: Most clones expanded after primary vaccination were re-detected after the booster (almost 98% of CD4 and approximately 85% of CD8), suggesting broad memory maintenance. Compared with the primary T-cell response, the secondary T-cell response was faster but weaker, reaching its peak on day 5 rather than on day 15. In the sorted memory subsets on day 0, nearly all vaccine-responding clonotypes were below the level of detection. A small share of clonotypes occurred in both CD4 and CD8 compartments, likely arising from convergent recombination. The study included only a couple of donors, which limits how far the findings can be generalized. Because abundant contaminating clonotypes from the bulk population could be contained in FACS-sorted repertoires, computational filtering was required.

TCR cDNA was synthesized by 5'RACE template switching, which introduced a universal primer site and unique molecular identifiers. Priming of cDNA synthesis was performed from both the TCR alpha and TCR beta constant segments. Libraries were amplified in two PCR steps, with sample barcodes and sequencing adapters added in the second step. Sequencing of libraries was done on Illumina HiSeq 2500 (2x100 bp) or NovaSeq (2x150 bp). The original methods were these. MIGEC handled demultiplexing of reads and collapsing into UMI consensus sequences, while MiXCR performed V(D)J alignment. Vaccine-responding clonotypes were defined with edgeR using replicate PBMC samples, requiring FDR below 0.01 and a log2 fold change above 5 up to day 15. Bulk clonotypes were assigned CD4 or CD8 identity according to which sequenced CD4 or CD8 repertoire held them at higher abundance. To estimate the distribution of each clone across memory phenotypes, clonotype frequencies in memory subsets were weighted by FACS-sorted cell numbers. The raw public reads went through TCRdb reprocessing: fastp at Q25, MiXCR clone calling, in-frame beta chains kept. CDR3 protein sequences are deduplicated, and each keeps its most common genes and DNA. It is TCRdb's table, rather than the study itself, that gives the V and J calls and clone size. Counted in this sample were about 46,000 distinct CDR3 sequences; 6% to 7% of them appeared once. About 10% of the sample rests with the top ten.

Sequencing was performed on PBMCs, either bulk or a sorted T-cell subset (CD4+, CD8+, memory, or dextramer-sorted; not recorded which), taken 45 days after the yellow fever booster vaccination. This sequence originates from a man aged 30 to 45 who received the YFV17D yellow fever vaccine.

The CDR3: CATSDSGPESNNEQFF. In nucleotide form, the sequence is TGTGCCACCAGTGATAGTGGGCCGGAGTCGAACAATGAGCAGTTCTTC. The chain is made from TRBV24-1 and TRBJ2-1; the D gene cannot be named for sure. The CDR3 contains 16 residues, cysteine and phenylalanine counted. Here the CDR3 DNA is all that survives: 48 bases in frame from base 1. The germline V gene sets CDR1 to KGHDR and CDR2 to SFDVKD. V and J are truncated by 3 bases and 5 bases respectively, leaving an intervening sequence of 16 bases.